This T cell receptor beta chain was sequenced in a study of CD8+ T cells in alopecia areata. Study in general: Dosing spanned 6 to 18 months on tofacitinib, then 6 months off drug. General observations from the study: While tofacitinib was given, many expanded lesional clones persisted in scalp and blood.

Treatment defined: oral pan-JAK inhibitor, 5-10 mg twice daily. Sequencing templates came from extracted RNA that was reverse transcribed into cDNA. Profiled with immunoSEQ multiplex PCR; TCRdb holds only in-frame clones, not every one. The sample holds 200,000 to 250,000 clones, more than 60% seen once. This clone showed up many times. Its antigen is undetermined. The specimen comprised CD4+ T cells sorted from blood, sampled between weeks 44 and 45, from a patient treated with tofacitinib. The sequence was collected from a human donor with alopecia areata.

This CDR3 reads CASSEAPTTFVGDTQYF. The CDR3 DNA reads as TGTGCCAGCAGTGAAGCCCCGACCACCTTCGTGGGAGATACGCAGTATTTT. The chain joins TRBV6-4 to TRBJ2-3; D uncertain. This CDR3 has 17 residues. The V end lost 3 bases, the J end lost 5 bases, and 21 bases lay between the germline ends. Germline loops: CDR1 MRHNA, CDR2 SNTAGT.